The 7 T cell receptor beta chains below come from one sample, sequenced in a study of OX40 agonist ivuxolimab in advanced cancers. The table came from immunoSEQ multiplex PCR; TCRdb's copy has only in-frame clones and leaves some out. This sample yields about 80,000 clones, of which about 92% are seen a single time; approximately 8.6% belongs to the top ten. Sequenced here: CD4+ or CD8+ T cells sorted from blood, sampled in a trial of the OX40 agonist ivuxolimab. These receptors came from an adult with an advanced solid tumor such as melanoma, head and neck, liver or kidney cancer.

The chain links TRBV6-5 to TRBJ1-1; TRBD1 might be the D (5 bases). The CDR3 totals 14 residues. The germline CDR1 and CDR2 sequences are MNHEY and SVGAGI. V gave up 4 bases and J gave up 4 bases, with 13 bases separating them. CDR3 coding DNA: TGTGCCAGCAGTTTACAGGTTTATGCCACTGAAGCTTTCTTT. Its protein product is CASSLQVYATEAFF.

The J gene is TRBJ1-2, the V gene TRBV2, with no clear D. The CDR3 consists of 16 residues. V gave up 5 bases and J gave up 1 base, with 17 bases separating them. Germline V lookup: CDR1 SNHLY, CDR2 FYNNEI. The CDR3 region is CASSFPSEPVNYGYTF. In DNA form, the CDR3 reads TGTGCCAGCAGTTTCCCGAGCGAACCTGTTAACTATGGCTACACCTTC.

This clone was observed a single time. This chain uses TRBV27 with TRBJ1-4; possibly TRBD1 for D (6 bases). Between the trimmed V and J ends, which lost 0 bases and 6 bases, there was a span of 26 bases. The CDR3 length is 20 residues. Looked up from germline, CDR1 is MNHEY and CDR2 is SMNVEV (reference sequence). For the CDR3, the DNA is TGTGCCAGCAGTTTATCACCACCATGGCGGGGGCAATATAGTCATGAAAAACTGTTTTTT. It encodes CASSLSPPWRGQYSHEKLFF.

The V and J genes are TRBV11-2 and TRBJ1-1, with D perhaps TRBD1 (6 bases). The length of the CDR3 is 12 residues. The V end was cut by 1 base, the J end by 10 bases, with 10 bases between. In germline, CDR1 is SGHAT, CDR2 FQNNGV. CDR3 sequence: CASSLGGGRAFF. CDR3 sequence (DNA): TGTGCCAGCAGCTTAGGGGGGGGCAGAGCTTTCTTT. Variable domain in full (rest from reference TRBV11-2 and TRBJ1-1): EAGVAQSPRYKIIEKRQSVAFWCNPISGHATLYWYQQILGQGPKLLIQFQNNGVVDDSQLPKDRFSAERLKGVDSTLKIQPAKLEDSAVYLCASSLGGGRAFFGQGTRLTVV.

The chain combines TRBV6-4 with TRBJ2-1; D perhaps matches TRBD2 (7 bases). V was cut by 2 bases and J by 8 bases, with 19 bases left in between. Germline lookup yields CDR1 MRHNA and CDR2 SNTAGT. CDR3 length equals 16 residues. The CDR3 sequence is CASSDNTGGHVDEQFF. CDR3 sequence (DNA): TGTGCCAGCAGTGACAATACGGGGGGCCACGTAGATGAGCAGTTCTTC.

The J gene is TRBJ2-7, the V gene TRBV11-2, with D uncertain. The CDR3 runs to 15 residues. Germline-derived CDR1 and CDR2 are SGHAT and FQNNGV. V dropped 3 bases and J dropped 0 bases, with 12 bases sitting between them. This CDR3 is CASSFFPFSSYEQYF. CDR3 sequence (DNA): TGTGCCAGCAGCTTTTTCCCCTTTAGCTCCTACGAGCAGTACTTC.

The chain joins TRBV19 to TRBJ2-2; perhaps TRBD2 as D (6 bases). The germline gives CDR1 LNHDA, CDR2 SQIVND (reference sequence). V gave up 7 bases and J gave up 6 bases, with 12 bases separating them. This CDR3 is 13 amino acids long. CDR3 nucleotide sequence: TGTGCCAGTAACGATTGGGGGGCCGGGGAGCTGTTTTTT. This encodes CASNDWGAGELFF. The variable domain in full, with the rest retrieved from reference TRBV19 and TRBJ2-2, is DGGITQSPKYLFRKEGQNVTLSCEQNLNHDAMYWYRQDPGQGLRLIYYSQIVNDFQKGDIAEGYSVSREKKESFPLTVTSAQKNPTAFYLCASNDWGAGELFFGEGSRLTVL.